Listed below are T cell receptor beta chains from one sample, sequenced in a study of shared clonotypes between healthy human individuals. Sequencing used immunoSEQ multiplex PCR; TCRdb keeps in-frame clones, though not all of them. The data hold roughly 2.1 million clones, with roughly 91% observed a single time. Sequencing input: naive CD8+ T cells from PBMCs. The receptors come from a man aged 18 to 29 in good health. Some clones in this sample may be carry-over from other donors' samples. The CDR3 runs from the conserved cysteine through the conserved F or W.

v_call: TRBV27
j_call: TRBJ2-2
cdr3_aa: CASLGPGNTGELFF

v_call: TRBV9
j_call: TRBJ2-1
cdr3_aa: CASSVRSGSGNEQFF

v_call: TRBV4-3
j_call: TRBJ2-2
cdr3_aa: CASSQSIRGGGELFF

v_call: TRBV13
j_call: TRBJ2-1
cdr3_aa: CASSSTGGQGNNEQFF

v_call: TRBV28
j_call: TRBJ1-2
cdr3_aa: CASRLKGDYGYTF

v_call: TRBV10-3
j_call: TRBJ2-3
cdr3_aa: CAISEGQGESTDTQYF

v_call: TRBV18
j_call: TRBJ2-1
cdr3_aa: CASSLGTHNEQFF

v_call: TRBV7-2
j_call: TRBJ2-4
cdr3_aa: CASSAGGGLAKNIQYF

v_call: TRBV7-2
j_call: TRBJ2-1
cdr3_aa: CASSLFRDGTDNEQFF

v_call: TRBV21-1
j_call: TRBJ1-5
cdr3_aa: CASTPGERTGVWNQPQHF

v_call: TRBV9
j_call: TRBJ1-2
cdr3_aa: CASSVATGDRDGYTF

v_call: TRBV7-3
j_call: TRBJ2-3
cdr3_aa: CASTRGGGTDTQYF

v_call: TRBV21-1
j_call: TRBJ2-1
cdr3_aa: CASSKGGDLGEQFF

v_call: TRBV29-1
j_call: TRBJ2-1
cdr3_aa: CSVRGVTSGRNEQFF

v_call: TRBV19
j_call: TRBJ2-7
cdr3_aa: CASSTIGTRGSYEQYF

v_call: TRBV6-6
j_call: TRBJ1-5
cdr3_aa: CASSPRTDFRPQHF

v_call: TRBV7-3
j_call: TRBJ2-1
cdr3_aa: CASSPNGGVYNEQFF

v_call: TRBV11-2
j_call: TRBJ2-1
cdr3_aa: CASSTQPADSYNEQFF

v_call: TRBV28
j_call: TRBJ2-6
cdr3_aa: CASTTERKYSGANVLTF

v_call: TRBV5-1
j_call: TRBJ1-1
cdr3_aa: CASSLAGVLAEAFF